This T cell receptor beta chain was identified in a study of Ad26.COV2.S vaccination and SARS-CoV-2 variants. Study summary: Doses of Ad26.COV2.S were injected into muscle once or twice, 56 days apart.

Findings and caveats of the study: It was reported that spike-specific CD8+ and CD4+ T cell responses were substantially broad after vaccination. Ad26.COV2.S recipients had broader spike-specific TCRs (P = 0.0014). Measurement of non-spike TCR breadth gave similar results in vaccine and placebo recipients.

The germline CDR1 and CDR2 sequences are LGHNA and YSLEER. Trimming took 0 bases from V and 4 from J, leaving 10 bases between them. This CDR3 contains 14 residues. Note on this clone: The antigen is not known.

Treatment in this sample: around 19 received Ad26.COV2.S at low or high dose, single or two shots; roughly five received placebo; per-sample allocation not given. It was on day 63 after the first vaccine or placebo injection that samples were taken. Assay: immunoSEQ multiplex PCR; the TCRdb copy retains only in-frame clones and omits some. The sample gives fewer than 900,000 clones, roughly nine tenths of which show up once; nearly 1.5% is in the top ten. This specimen consisted of peripheral blood, obtained in a trial of Ad26.COV2.S vaccine versus placebo. V gene TRBV4-3 combines with J gene TRBJ2-7, with D maybe TRBD1 (5 bases). This receptor was identified in a person between 18 and 65 years old who received the Ad26.COV2.S COVID-19 vaccine or a placebo. The CDR3 nucleotides are TGCGCCAGCAGCCAAGATCCAGGGATATACGAGCAGTACTTC. It specifies CASSQDPGIYEQYF.